These T cell receptor beta chains were read from a single sample in a study of CD8 T cells in Susac syndrome. TCRdb used MiXCR to reprocess the immunoSEQ multiplex PCR reads, holding one entry per CDR3 protein. Of about 190,000 distinct CDR3 sequences in the sample, roughly 94% were seen once. The material sequenced was CD8+ T cells from PBMCs. The source is a human donor with Susac syndrome. The CDR3 runs from the conserved cysteine through the conserved F or W. The D gene is left open where the match is weak. A clone size is listed for some rows: how often the clone was seen (once, few, many), or a class if it is expanded.

D,V,J,size,DNA,CDR3
.,TRBV7-2,TRBJ2-5,.,TGTGCCAGCAGCTCGGCAACCCAAGAGACCCAGTACTTC,CASSSATQETQYF
TRBD1,TRBV11-2,TRBJ2-2,.,TGTGCCAGCAGCCAGTCATACGGGACAGGGGACGGGGAGCTGTTTTTT,CASSQSYGTGDGELFF
.,TRBV11-2,TRBJ2-6,once,TGTGCCAGCAGGAAAAGGCAGGGTAGTGCTCTGACTTTC,CASRKRQGSALTF
.,TRBV30,TRBJ1-4,once,TGTGCCTGGAGTGGAGTAGGGGCAACTAATGAAAAACTGTTTTTT,CAWSGVGATNEKLFF
.,TRBV20-1,TRBJ2-3,.,TGCAGTGCTAGAGGGCCGGGAGGGGACAGGGGCACAGATACGCAGTATTTT,CSARGPGGDRGTDTQYF
.,TRBV3-1,TRBJ1-1,.,TGTGCCAGCAGCCAAGATCTCACAGGCTACCTAATGAACACTGAAGCTTTCTTT,CASSQDLTGYLMNTEAFF
TRBD1,TRBV18,TRBJ2-5,.,TGTGCCAGCTCACCGCAGACAGGGGAGGAGACCCAGTACTTC,CASSPQTGEETQYF
TRBD1,TRBV20-1,TRBJ2-7,.,TGCAGTGCGCGACCCCGGGACAGCTACGAGCAGTACTTC,CSARPRDSYEQYF
TRBD2,TRBV5-6,TRBJ2-7,once,TGTGCCAGCAGCTTCGCGCTAGCGGGACCCTCCTACGAGCAGTACTTC,CASSFALAGPSYEQYF
.,TRBV10-3,TRBJ2-5,.,TGTGCCATCAGTCCCAGGGCCCAAGAGACCCAGTACTTC,CAISPRAQETQYF
.,TRBV6-5,TRBJ1-1,.,TGTGCCAGCAGTTACGAGGTAAACACTGAAGCTTTCTTT,CASSYEVNTEAFF
.,TRBV29-1,TRBJ1-2,.,TGCAGCGTTGAGTTATTGGAGGGTTTGCGTGGCTACACCTTC,CSVELLEGLRGYTF
.,TRBV30,TRBJ2-1,once,TGTGCCTGGAGTGAGGTGCCCGACAATGAGCAGTTCTTC,CAWSEVPDNEQFF
.,TRBV15,TRBJ1-2,once,TGTGCCACCAGCAGAGCGGATGTCTATGGCTACACCTTC,CATSRADVYGYTF
TRBD1,TRBV4-1,TRBJ2-5,once,TGCGCCAGCAGCCAAGATGTCACAGGGGGCATAGAGACCCAGTACTTC,CASSQDVTGGIETQYF
.,TRBV2,TRBJ1-1,.,TGTGCCAGCATCGCAGACTTGAACACTGAAGCTTTCTTT,CASIADLNTEAFF
.,TRBV7-9,TRBJ1-1,.,TGTGCCAGCGAAGCTAACACTGAAGCTTTCTTT,CASEANTEAFF
TRBD2,TRBV20-1,TRBJ2-1,once,TGCAGTGCTGTTAGCGGGGGGGCCCACAATGAGCAGTTCTTC,CSAVSGGAHNEQFF
TRBD1,TRBV27,TRBJ1-1,.,TGTGCCAGCAGCGACGCACAGGGGATGAACACTGAAGCTTTCTTT,CASSDAQGMNTEAFF
.,TRBV20-1,TRBJ1-2,few,TGCAGTGCTAGAACAGAAACAAACTATGGCTACACCTTC,CSARTETNYGYTF
.,TRBV20-1,TRBJ2-1,.,TGCAGTGCTAGGTGGCATGAGCAGTTCTTC,CSARWHEQFF
.,TRBV27,TRBJ1-2,.,TGTGCCAGCAGCCTACGGGGCAGCCACTATGGCTACACCTTC,CASSLRGSHYGYTF
.,TRBV9,TRBJ1-6,.,TGTGCCAGCAGCGTAGGGTCGGGATCCTATAATTCACCCCTCCACTTT,CASSVGSGSYNSPLHF
.,TRBV28,TRBJ2-5,.,TGTGCCAGCAGTAGGCCCACGGCGGACCCTTTCGAGACCCAGTACTTC,CASSRPTADPFETQYF
.,TRBV5-1,TRBJ2-1,.,TGCGCCAGCAGCTTGGGTAGAGACAATGAGCAGTTCTTC,CASSLGRDNEQFF
TRBD1,TRBV6-5,TRBJ1-1,.,TGTGCCAGCGGGGGACAGACAGGGAATTGGACTGAAGCTTTCTTT,CASGGQTGNWTEAFF
.,TRBV5-1,TRBJ2-7,once,TGCGCCAGCAGCTCGCCCCTGTCCTACGAGCAGTACTTC,CASSSPLSYEQYF
TRBD1,TRBV18,TRBJ1-5,.,TGTGCCAGCTCAAACCGGGACAGGGATCAGCCCCAGCATTTT,CASSNRDRDQPQHF
.,TRBV4-1,TRBJ2-1,.,TGCGCCAGCAGCCAAGAGGGAGAGAGGTCCTACAATGAGCAGTTCTTC,CASSQEGERSYNEQFF
TRBD2,TRBV7-2,TRBJ2-1,.,TGTGCCAGCAGCTTAGGGGAGGGCGGGTACAATGAGCAGTTCTTC,CASSLGEGGYNEQFF
.,TRBV4-1,TRBJ1-1,.,TGCGCCAGCAGCCAAGCAGCGACTATGAACACTGAAGCTTTCTTT,CASSQAATMNTEAFF
.,TRBV12-3/TRBV12-4,TRBJ1-1,.,TGTGCCAGCAGTACCGAGGTTGGGGCTGGTGACACTGAAGCTTTCTTT,CASSTEVGAGDTEAFF
TRBD1,TRBV30,TRBJ2-7,.,TGTGCCTGGAGTGCCTCACAGGGGGAATCCTACGAGCAGTACTTC,CAWSASQGESYEQYF
.,TRBV27,TRBJ1-1,.,TGTGCCAGCAGCCCCCGCCGGGTGAACACTGAAGCTTTCTTT,CASSPRRVNTEAFF
TRBD2,TRBV20-1,TRBJ2-2,.,TGCAGTGCTAGACTAGCGGGAGTCCACGGGGAGCTGTTTTTT,CSARLAGVHGELFF
.,TRBV6-6,TRBJ1-3,.,TGTGCCAGCAGTTACTCCGCAGGGGTCGCGGAAAACACCATATATTTT,CASSYSAGVAENTIYF
.,TRBV19,TRBJ1-4,.,TGTGCCAGCGCGACCGGTGGTGAAAAACTGTTTTTT,CASATGGEKLFF
.,TRBV28,TRBJ2-1,.,TGTGCCAGCAGTTTAGCGGGGCCGATTGAGCAGTTCTTC,CASSLAGPIEQFF
.,TRBV3-1,TRBJ2-1,once,TGTGCCAGCAGCCAAATGAAGGGGATCAATGAGCAGTTCTTC,CASSQMKGINEQFF
TRBD2,TRBV20-1,TRBJ2-1,once,TGCAGTGCTAGACCGGGGACTAGCGGGGAGTACAATGAGCAGTTCTTC,CSARPGTSGEYNEQFF
TRBD1,TRBV11-2,TRBJ1-1,.,TGTGCCAGCAGCTTAGCCCGGACAGGGGAAGGCACTGAAGCTTTCTTT,CASSLARTGEGTEAFF
TRBD1,TRBV29-1,TRBJ1-2,.,TGCAGCGTTGAAGCCCCCGGGACAGGGGGCGAAGGCTACACCTTC,CSVEAPGTGGEGYTF
.,TRBV12-3/TRBV12-4,TRBJ1-1,.,TGTGCCAGCAAGGCAGGGAACACTGAAGCTTTCTTT,CASKAGNTEAFF
TRBD1,TRBV12-3/TRBV12-4,TRBJ2-7,.,TGTGCCAGCAGTGCTGCGGGACAGGTACCCGACGAGCAGTACTTC,CASSAAGQVPDEQYF